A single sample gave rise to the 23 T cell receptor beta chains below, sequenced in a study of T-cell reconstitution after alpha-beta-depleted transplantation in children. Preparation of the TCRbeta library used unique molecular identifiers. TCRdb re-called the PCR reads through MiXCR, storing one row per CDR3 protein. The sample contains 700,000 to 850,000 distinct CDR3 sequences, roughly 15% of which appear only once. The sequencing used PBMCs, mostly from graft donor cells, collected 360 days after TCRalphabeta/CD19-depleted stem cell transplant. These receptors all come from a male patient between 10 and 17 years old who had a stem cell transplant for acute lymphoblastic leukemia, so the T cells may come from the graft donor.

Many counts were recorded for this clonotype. The CDR3 DNA sequence: TGTGCCAGCAGTTCCAAGGACAGGTTCCATGAGCAGTTCTTC. It specifies CASSSKDRFHEQFF. The chain links TRBV12-3 or TRBV12-4 to TRBJ2-1; 7 bases are shared with TRBD1. The CDR3 consists of 14 residues. J lost 8 bases, V lost 4 bases, and 8 bases had no gene match.

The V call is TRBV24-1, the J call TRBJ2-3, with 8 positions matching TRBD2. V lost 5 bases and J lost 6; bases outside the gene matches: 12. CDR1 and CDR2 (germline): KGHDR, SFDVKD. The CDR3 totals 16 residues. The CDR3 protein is CATSVGAGDPKDTQYF. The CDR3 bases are TGTGCCACCAGTGTTGGAGCGGGAGATCCCAAGGATACGCAGTATTTT.

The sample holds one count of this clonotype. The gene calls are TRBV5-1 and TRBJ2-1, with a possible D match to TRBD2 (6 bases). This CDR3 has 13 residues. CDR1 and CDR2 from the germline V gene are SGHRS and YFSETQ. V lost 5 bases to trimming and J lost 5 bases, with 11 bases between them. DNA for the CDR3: TGCGCCAGCAGACTAGCAGCGGACAATGAGCAGTTCTTC. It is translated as CASRLAADNEQFF.

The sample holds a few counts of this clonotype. The CDR3 reads CSVASRDRGETQYF. As DNA, the CDR3 is TGCAGTGTTGCAAGCCGGGACAGGGGAGAGACCCAGTACTTC. This sequence joins TRBV20-1 and TRBJ2-5; 10 bases are shared with TRBD1. V shed 7 bases, J shed 4 bases, and the junction held 9 bases outside the gene matches. This CDR3 region has 14 residues. CDR1 is DFQATT, CDR2 SNEGSKA, per germline (reference sequence).

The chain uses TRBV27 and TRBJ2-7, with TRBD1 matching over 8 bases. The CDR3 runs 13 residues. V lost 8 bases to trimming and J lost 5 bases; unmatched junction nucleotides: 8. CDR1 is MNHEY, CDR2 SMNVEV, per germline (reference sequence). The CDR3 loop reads CASGSQGAHEQYF. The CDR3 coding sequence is TGTGCCAGCGGTTCCCAGGGGGCCCACGAGCAGTACTTC.

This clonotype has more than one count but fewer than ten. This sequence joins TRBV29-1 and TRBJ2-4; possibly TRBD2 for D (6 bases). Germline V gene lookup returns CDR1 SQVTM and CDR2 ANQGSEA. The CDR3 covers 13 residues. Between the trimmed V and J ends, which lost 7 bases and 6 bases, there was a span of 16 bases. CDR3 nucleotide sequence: TGCAGCGCCGGGAGAGGACGTAGAAACATTCAGTACTTC. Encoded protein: CSAGRGRRNIQYF.

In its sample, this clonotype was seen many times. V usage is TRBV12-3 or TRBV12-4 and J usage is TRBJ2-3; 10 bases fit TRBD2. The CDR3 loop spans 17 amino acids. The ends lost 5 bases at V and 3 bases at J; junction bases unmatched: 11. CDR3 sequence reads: CASSRNGVAGGTDTQYF. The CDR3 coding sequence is TGTGCCAGCAGTCGTAATGGGGTAGCGGGAGGAACAGATACGCAGTATTTT.

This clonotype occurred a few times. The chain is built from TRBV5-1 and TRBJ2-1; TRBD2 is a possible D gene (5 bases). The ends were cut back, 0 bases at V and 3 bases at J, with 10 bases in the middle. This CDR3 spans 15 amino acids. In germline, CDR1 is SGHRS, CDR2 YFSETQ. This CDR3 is CASSLDGNHYNEQFF. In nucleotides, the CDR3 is TGCGCCAGCAGCTTGGACGGGAACCACTACAATGAGCAGTTCTTC.

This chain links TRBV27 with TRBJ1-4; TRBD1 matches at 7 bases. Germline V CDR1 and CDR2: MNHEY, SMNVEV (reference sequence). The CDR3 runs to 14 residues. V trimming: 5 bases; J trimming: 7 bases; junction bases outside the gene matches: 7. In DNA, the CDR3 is TGTGCCAGCAGTCCGATGACAGGGCTTGAAAAACTGTTTTTT. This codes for CASSPMTGLEKLFF. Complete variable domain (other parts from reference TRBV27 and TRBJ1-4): EAQVTQNPRYLITVTGKKLTVTCSQNMNHEYMSWYRQDPGLGLRQIYYSMNVEVTDKGDVPEGYKVSRKEKRNFPLILESPSPNQTSLYFCASSPMTGLEKLFFGSGTQLSVL.

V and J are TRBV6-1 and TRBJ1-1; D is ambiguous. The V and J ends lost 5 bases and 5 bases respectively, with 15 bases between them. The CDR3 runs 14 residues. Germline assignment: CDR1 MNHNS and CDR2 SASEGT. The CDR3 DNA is TGTGCCAGCAGTCAAGGTTCCTTCAGTACTGAAGCTTTCTTT. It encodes CASSQGSFSTEAFF.

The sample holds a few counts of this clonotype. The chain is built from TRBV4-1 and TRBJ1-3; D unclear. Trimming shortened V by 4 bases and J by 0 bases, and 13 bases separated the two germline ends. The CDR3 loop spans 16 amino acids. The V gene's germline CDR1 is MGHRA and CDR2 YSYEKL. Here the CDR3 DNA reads TGCGCCAGCAGCCTTTTCGGGAGGCCCTCTGGAAACACCATATATTTT. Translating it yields CASSLFGRPSGNTIYF.

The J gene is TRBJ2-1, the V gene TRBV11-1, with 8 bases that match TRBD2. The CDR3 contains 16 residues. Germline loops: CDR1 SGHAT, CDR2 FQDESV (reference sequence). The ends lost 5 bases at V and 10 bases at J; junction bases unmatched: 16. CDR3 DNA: TGTGCCAGCAGCAAATGGGGGCGGGAGGTTACGGGAGAGCAGTTCTTC. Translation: CASSKWGREVTGEQFF. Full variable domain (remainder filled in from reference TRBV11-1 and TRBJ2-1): EAEVAQSPRYKITEKSQAVAFWCDPISGHATLYWYRQILGQGPELLVQFQDESVVDDSQLPKDRFSAERLKGVDSTLKIQPAELGDSAMYLCASSKWGREVTGEQFFGPGTRLTVL.

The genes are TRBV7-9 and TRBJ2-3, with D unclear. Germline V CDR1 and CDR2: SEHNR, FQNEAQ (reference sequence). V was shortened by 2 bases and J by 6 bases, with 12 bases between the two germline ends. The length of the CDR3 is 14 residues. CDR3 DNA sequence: TGTGCCAGCAGCTTACCCGCTAGGGCCGATACGCAGTATTTT. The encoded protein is CASSLPARADTQYF.

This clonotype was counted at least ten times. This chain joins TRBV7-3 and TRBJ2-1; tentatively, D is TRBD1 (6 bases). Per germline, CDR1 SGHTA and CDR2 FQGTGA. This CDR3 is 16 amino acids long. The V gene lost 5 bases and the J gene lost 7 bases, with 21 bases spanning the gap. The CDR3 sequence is CASSPQTGSMRNEQFF. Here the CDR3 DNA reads TGTGCCAGCAGCCCCCAAACAGGGAGCATGAGGAATGAGCAGTTCTTC.

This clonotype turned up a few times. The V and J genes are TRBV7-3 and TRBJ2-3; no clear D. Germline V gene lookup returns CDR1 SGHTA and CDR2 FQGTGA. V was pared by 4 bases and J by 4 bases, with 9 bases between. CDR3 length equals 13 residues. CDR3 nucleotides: TGTGCCAGCAGCTCCTACTTACCAGATACGCAGTATTTT. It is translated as CASSSYLPDTQYF.

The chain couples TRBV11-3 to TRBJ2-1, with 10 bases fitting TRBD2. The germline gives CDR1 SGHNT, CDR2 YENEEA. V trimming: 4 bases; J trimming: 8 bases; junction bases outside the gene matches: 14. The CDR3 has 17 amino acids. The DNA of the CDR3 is TGTGCCAGCAGCTGGGGTAGCGGGAGGCAGTCATGGTATGAGCAGTTCTTC. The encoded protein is CASSWGSGRQSWYEQFF.

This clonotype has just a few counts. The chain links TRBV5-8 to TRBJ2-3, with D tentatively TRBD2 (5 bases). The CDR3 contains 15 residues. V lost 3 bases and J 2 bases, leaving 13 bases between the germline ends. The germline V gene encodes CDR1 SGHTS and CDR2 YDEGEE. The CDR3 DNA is TGTGCCAGCAGCTCGGGGTCGCGGAACACAGATACGCAGTATTTT. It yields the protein CASSSGSRNTDTQYF.

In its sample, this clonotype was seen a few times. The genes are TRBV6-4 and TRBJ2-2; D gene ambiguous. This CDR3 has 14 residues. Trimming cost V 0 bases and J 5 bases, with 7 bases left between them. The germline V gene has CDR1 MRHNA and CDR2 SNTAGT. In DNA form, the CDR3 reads TGTGCCAGCAGTGACTCCCCCGGGACCGGGGAGCTGTTTTTT. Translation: CASSDSPGTGELFF.

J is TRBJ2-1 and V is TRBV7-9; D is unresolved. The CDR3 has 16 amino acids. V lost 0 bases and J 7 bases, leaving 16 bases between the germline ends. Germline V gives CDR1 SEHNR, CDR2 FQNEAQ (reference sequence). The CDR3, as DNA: TGTGCCAGCAGCTTAGCGAGGCCGGGCCCCGCGAATGAGCAGTTCTTC. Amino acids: CASSLARPGPANEQFF.

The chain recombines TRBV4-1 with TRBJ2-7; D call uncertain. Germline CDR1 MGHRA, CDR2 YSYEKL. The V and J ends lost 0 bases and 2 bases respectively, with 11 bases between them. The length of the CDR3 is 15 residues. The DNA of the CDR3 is TGCGCCAGCAGCCAAGAAATCCAGCGCACCTACGAGCAGTACTTC. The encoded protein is CASSQEIQRTYEQYF.

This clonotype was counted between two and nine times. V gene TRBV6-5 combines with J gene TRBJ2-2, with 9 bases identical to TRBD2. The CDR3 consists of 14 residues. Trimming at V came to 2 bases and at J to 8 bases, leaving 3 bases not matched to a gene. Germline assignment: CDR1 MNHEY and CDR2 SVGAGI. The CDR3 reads CASSYRREGGELFF. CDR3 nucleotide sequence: TGTGCCAGCAGTTACCGGCGGGAGGGGGGGGAGCTGTTTTTT.

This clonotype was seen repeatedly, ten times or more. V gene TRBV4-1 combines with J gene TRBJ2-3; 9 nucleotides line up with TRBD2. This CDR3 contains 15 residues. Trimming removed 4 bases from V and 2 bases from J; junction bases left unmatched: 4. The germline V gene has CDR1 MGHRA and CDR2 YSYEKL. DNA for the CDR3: TGCGCCAGCAGCCCACTAGCGGGTAACACAGATACGCAGTATTTT. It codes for CASSPLAGNTDTQYF.

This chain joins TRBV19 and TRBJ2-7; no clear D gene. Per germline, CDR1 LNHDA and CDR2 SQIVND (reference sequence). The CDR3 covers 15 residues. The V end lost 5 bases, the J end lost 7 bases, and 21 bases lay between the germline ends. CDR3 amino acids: CASSYGLLLLGEQYF. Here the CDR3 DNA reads TGTGCCAGTAGTTACGGCTTATTACTCCTCGGGGAGCAGTACTTC. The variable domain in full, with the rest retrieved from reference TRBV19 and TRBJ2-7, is DGGITQSPKYLFRKEGQNVTLSCEQNLNHDAMYWYRQDPGQGLRLIYYSQIVNDFQKGDIAEGYSVSREKKESFPLTVTSAQKNPTAFYLCASSYGLLLLGEQYFGPGTRLTVT.